The clone carrying this T cell receptor beta chain has more than one count but fewer than ten. In germline, CDR1 is MNHEY, CDR2 SVGEGT. This CDR3 comprises 17 residues. V gave up 2 bases and J gave up 10 bases; unmatched junction bases: 18. The data derive from a study of early T cells in non-severe SARS-CoV-2 infection. TCRdb reanalysed the 5' RACE reads using MiXCR and keeps one entry per CDR3 protein. The sample has about 34,000 distinct CDR3 sequences; around 7% are singletons. The genes are TRBV6-2 or TRBV6-3 and TRBJ1-1, with TRBD1 matching over 8 bases. The material sequenced was whole blood, taken at baseline. This sequence was found in an adult who was a healthcare worker with PCR-confirmed SARS-CoV-2 infection or an uninfected control (not recorded which). As DNA, the CDR3 is TGTGCCAGCAGTTACCCAAGCCGTCCCGGGACAGGTCCGGCAGCTTTCTTT. Its protein product is CASSYPSRPGTGPAAFF.